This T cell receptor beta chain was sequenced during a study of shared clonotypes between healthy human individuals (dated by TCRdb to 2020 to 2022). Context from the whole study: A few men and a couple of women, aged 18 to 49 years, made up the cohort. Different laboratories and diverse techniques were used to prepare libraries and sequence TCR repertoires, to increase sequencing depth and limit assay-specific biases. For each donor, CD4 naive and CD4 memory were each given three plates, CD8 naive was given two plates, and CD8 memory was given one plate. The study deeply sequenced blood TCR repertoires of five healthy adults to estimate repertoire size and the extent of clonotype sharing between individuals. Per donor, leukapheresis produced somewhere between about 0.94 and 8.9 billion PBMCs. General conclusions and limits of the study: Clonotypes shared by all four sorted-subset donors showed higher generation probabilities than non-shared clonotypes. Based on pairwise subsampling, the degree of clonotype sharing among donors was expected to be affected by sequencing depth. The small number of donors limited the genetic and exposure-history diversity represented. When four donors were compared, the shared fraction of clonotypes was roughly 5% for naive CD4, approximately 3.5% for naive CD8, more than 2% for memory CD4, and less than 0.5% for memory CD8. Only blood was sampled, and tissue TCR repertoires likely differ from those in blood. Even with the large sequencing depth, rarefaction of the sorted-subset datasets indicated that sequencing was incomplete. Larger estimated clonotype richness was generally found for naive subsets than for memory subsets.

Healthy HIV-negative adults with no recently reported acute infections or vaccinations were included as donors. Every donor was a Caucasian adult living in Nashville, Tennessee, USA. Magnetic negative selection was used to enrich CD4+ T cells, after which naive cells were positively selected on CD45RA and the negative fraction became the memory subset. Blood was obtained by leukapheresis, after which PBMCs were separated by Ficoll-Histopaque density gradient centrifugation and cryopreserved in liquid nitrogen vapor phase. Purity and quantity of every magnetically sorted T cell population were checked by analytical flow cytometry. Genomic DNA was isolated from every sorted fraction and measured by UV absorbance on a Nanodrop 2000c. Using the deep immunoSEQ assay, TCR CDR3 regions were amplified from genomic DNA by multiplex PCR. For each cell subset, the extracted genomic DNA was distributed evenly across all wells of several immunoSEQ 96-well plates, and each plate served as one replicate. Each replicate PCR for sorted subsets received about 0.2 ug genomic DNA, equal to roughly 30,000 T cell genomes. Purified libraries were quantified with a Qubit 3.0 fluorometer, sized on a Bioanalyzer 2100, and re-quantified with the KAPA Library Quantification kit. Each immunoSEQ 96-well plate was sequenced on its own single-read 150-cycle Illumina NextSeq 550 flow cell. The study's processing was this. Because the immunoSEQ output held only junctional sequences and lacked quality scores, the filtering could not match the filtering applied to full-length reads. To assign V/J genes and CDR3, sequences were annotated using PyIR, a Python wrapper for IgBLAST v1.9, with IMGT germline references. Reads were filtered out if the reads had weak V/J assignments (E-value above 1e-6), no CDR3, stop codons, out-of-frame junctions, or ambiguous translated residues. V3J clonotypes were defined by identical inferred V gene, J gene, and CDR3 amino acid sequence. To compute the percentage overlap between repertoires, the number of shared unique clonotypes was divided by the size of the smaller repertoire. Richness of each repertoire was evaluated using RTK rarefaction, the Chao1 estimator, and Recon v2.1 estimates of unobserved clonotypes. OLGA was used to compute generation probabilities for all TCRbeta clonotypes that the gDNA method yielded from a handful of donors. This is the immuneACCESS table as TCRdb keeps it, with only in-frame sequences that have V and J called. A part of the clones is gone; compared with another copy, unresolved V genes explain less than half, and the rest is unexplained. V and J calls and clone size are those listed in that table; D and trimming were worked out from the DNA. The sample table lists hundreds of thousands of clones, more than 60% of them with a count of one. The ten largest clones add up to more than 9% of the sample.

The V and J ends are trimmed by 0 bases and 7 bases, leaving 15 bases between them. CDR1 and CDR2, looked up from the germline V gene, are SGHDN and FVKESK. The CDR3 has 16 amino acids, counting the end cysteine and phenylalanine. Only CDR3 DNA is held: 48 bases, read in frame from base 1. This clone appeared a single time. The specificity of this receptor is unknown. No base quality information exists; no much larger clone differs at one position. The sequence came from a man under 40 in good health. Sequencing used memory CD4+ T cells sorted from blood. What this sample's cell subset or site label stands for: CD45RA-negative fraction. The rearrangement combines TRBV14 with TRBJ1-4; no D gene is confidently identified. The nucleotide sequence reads TGTGCCAGCAGCCAAGAAATCGGAGGGTACGGTGAAAAACTGTTTTTT. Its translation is CASSQEIGGYGEKLFF.